One and the same sample provided the 15 T cell receptor beta chains below, sequenced in a study of CD8+ T cells in alopecia areata. Treatment of the sample: oral pan-JAK inhibitor, 5-10 mg twice daily. It was cDNA, reverse transcribed from extracted RNA, that served as the sequencing template. TCRdb's copy holds only in-frame clones and misses some; the assay was immunoSEQ multiplex PCR. This table has more than 200,000 clones, around 65% appearing once. Sample: CD4+ T cells sorted from blood, taken at week 4, from a patient treated with tofacitinib. These TCRs come from a human donor with alopecia areata.

This rearrangement joins TRBV6-5 to TRBJ2-1, with TRBD2 matching over 8 bases. Germline-derived CDR1 and CDR2 are MNHEY and SVGAGI. The CDR3 spans 15 residues. J lost 0 bases, V lost 6 bases, and 4 bases had no gene match. The CDR3 spells CASRPLADSYNEQFF. The CDR3 nucleotides are TGTGCCAGCAGGCCACTAGCGGACTCCTACAATGAGCAGTTCTTC.

The chain employs TRBV29-1 and TRBJ2-7; D perhaps matches TRBD1 (5 bases). Germline loops: CDR1 SQVTM, CDR2 ANQGSEA. This CDR3 contains 11 residues. Trimming took 4 bases from V and 5 from J, leaving 9 bases between them. This CDR3 reads CSVARADEQYF. CDR3 bases: TGCAGCGTTGCCAGGGCCGACGAGCAGTACTTC.

The chain joins TRBV7-8 to TRBJ2-3, with 12 positions matching TRBD2. Germline CDR1 and CDR2: SGHVS and FQNEAQ. The CDR3 has 18 amino acids. Unmatched junction bases numbered 10, after V lost 4 bases and J lost 2 bases. CDR3 loop: CASSSLAGGLVTTDTQYF. CDR3 nucleotides: TGTGCCAGCAGCTCCCTAGCGGGGGGGCTAGTTACCACAGATACGCAGTATTTT.

V and J are TRBV2 and TRBJ2-7; the D is unclear. V was cut by 0 bases and J by 6 bases, with 15 bases left in between. The length of the CDR3 is 15 residues. CDR1 and CDR2 from the germline V gene are SNHLY and FYNNEI. CDR3 nucleotide sequence: TGTGCCAGCAGTGAAGCGCTTCCAGGCCAGTCCGAGCAGTACTTC. Its translation is CASSEALPGQSEQYF.

CDR3 DNA sequence: TGTGCCAGCAGACGCGACAGGGACTATCAGCCCCAGCATTTT. It specifies CASRRDRDYQPQHF. This chain joins TRBV6-5 and TRBJ1-5; 7 nucleotides line up with TRBD1. The CDR3 length is 14 residues. Per germline, CDR1 MNHEY and CDR2 SVGAGI. V lost 6 bases to trimming and J lost 5 bases; unmatched junction nucleotides: 7.

The chain recombines TRBV7-9 with TRBJ1-6, with a weak D call TRBD1 (5 bases). The germline V gene encodes CDR1 SEHNR and CDR2 FQNEAQ (reference sequence). The CDR3 is 16 residues long. Deletions cut 5 bases from V and 3 bases from J, with 14 bases between. CDR3 sequence: CASSLGGGSYNSPLHF. The DNA of the CDR3 is TGTGCCAGCAGCCTTGGGGGTGGAAGCTATAATTCACCCCTCCACTTT. The whole variable domain, filled in from reference TRBV7-9 and TRBJ1-6, reads DTGVSQNPRHKITKRGQNVTFRCDPISEHNRLYWYRQTLGQGPEFLTYFQNEAQLEKSRLLSDRFSAERPKGSFSTLEIQRTEQGDSAMYLCASSLGGGSYNSPLHFGNGTRLTVT.

The chain has TRBV7-2 and TRBJ1-1, with D uncertain. CDR1 and CDR2 (germline): SGHTA, FQGNSA. V lost 1 base to trimming and J lost 5 bases, with 17 bases between them. The CDR3 sequence is 16 residues long. The CDR3 is CASSLVQVVAGTEAFF. CDR3 nucleotides: TGTGCCAGCAGCTTAGTTCAGGTCGTCGCGGGAACTGAAGCTTTCTTT.

This clone was detected only a few times. This sequence joins TRBV4-3 and TRBJ2-3, with D perhaps matching TRBD1 or TRBD2 (6 bases each). Deletions cut 1 base from V and 4 bases from J, with 12 bases between. The CDR3 runs to 15 residues. The germline V gene encodes CDR1 LGHNA and CDR2 YSLEER. The chain's CDR3 is CASSQGGATADTQYF. CDR3 DNA sequence: TGCGCCAGCAGCCAAGGGGGGGCAACTGCAGATACGCAGTATTTT.

CDR3 bases: TGTGCCAGCAGCCAATCCCTGTGGACAGATACGCAGTATTTT. It yields the protein CASSQSLWTDTQYF. The chain employs TRBV14 and TRBJ2-3, with no clear D. The CDR3 extends over 14 amino acids. Trimming took 2 bases from V and 3 from J, leaving 9 bases between them. Germline-derived CDR1 and CDR2 are SGHDN and FVKESK.

The chain carries TRBV13 and TRBJ2-5, with 10 bases fitting TRBD2. V dropped 2 bases and J dropped 5; count of bases not matched to a gene: 8. The CDR3 runs to 16 residues. Looked up from germline, CDR1 is PRHDT and CDR2 is FYEKMQ (reference sequence). This CDR3 reads CASSLSGLARSETQYF. The CDR3 DNA sequence: TGTGCCAGCAGCTTATCGGGACTAGCGCGTTCGGAGACCCAGTACTTC. Based on the CDR3 plus reference TRBV13 and TRBJ2-5, the full variable domain is AAGVIQSPRHLIKEKRETATLKCYPIPRHDTVYWYQQGPGQDPQFLISFYEKMQSDKGSIPDRFSAQQFSDYHSELNMSSLELGDSALYFCASSLSGLARSETQYFGPGTRLLVL.

This chain links TRBV7-9 with TRBJ2-5; D is ambiguous. Germline V gives CDR1 SEHNR, CDR2 FQNEAQ (reference sequence). The V and J ends lost 5 bases and 8 bases respectively, with 12 bases between them. The CDR3 sequence is 12 residues long. The CDR3 DNA is TGTGCCAGCAGCCGTGAGTTGGTCACCCAGTACTTC. It encodes CASSRELVTQYF.

This clone was detected only once. This chain joins TRBV6-5 and TRBJ1-2; D is perhaps TRBD1 (5 bases). Trimming removed 2 bases from V and 5 bases from J, with 12 bases in between. Germline CDR1 and CDR2: MNHEY and SVGAGI. There are 14 residues in the CDR3. CDR3 residues: CASSYAGTPYGYTF. The CDR3 DNA is TGTGCCAGCAGTTACGCCGGGACCCCATATGGCTACACCTTC.

The genes are TRBV4-3 and TRBJ2-1; TRBD1 is a possible D gene (5 bases). CDR1 and CDR2 from the germline V gene are LGHNA and YSLEER. The ends were cut back, 0 bases at V and 2 bases at J, with 11 bases in the middle. This CDR3 has 16 amino acids. This chain's CDR3 is CASSQDYGATYNEQFF. The CDR3 nucleotides are TGCGCCAGCAGCCAAGATTATGGGGCTACCTACAATGAGCAGTTCTTC.

The J gene is TRBJ2-7, the V gene TRBV30; no definite D call. CDR1 and CDR2 (germline): GTSNPN, SVGIG (reference sequence). Trimming took off 1 base at V and 6 bases at J, with 13 bases between the two ends. The CDR3 has 13 amino acids. The CDR3 sequence: CAWSEDSLREQYF. Here the CDR3 DNA reads TGTGCCTGGAGTGAAGACTCCCTACGCGAGCAGTACTTC.

This clone was seen once. The chain carries TRBV2 and TRBJ2-7; D perhaps matches TRBD2 (6 bases). The germline gives CDR1 SNHLY, CDR2 FYNNEI. V lost 5 bases and J lost 11, with 22 bases in between. This CDR3 region has 14 residues. This chain's CDR3 is CASSLGPGGVEEYF. Here the CDR3 DNA reads TGTGCCAGCAGTCTAGGGCCTGGAGGGGTTGAGGAGTACTTC.